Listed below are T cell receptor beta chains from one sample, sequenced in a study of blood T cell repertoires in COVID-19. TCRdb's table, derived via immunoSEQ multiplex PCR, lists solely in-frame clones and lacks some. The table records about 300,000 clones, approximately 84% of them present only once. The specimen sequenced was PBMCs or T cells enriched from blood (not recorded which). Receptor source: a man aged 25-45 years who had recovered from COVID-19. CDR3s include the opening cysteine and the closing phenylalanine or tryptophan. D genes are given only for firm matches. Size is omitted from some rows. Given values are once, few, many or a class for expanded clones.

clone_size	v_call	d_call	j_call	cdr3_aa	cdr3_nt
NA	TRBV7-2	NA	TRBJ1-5	CASSLLASGQPQHF	TGTGCCAGCAGCCTCCTGGCTTCGGGGCAGCCCCAGCATTTT
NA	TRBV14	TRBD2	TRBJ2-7	CASSPWGGSRYEQYF	TGTGCCAGCAGCCCCTGGGGAGGGAGCCGTTACGAGCAGTACTTC
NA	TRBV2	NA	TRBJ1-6	CASREANLHF	TGTGCCAGCAGAGAGGCGAATCTCCACTTT
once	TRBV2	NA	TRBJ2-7	CAGVGGSNSYEQYF	TGTGCCGGGGTGGGGGGATCAAATTCCTACGAGCAGTACTTC
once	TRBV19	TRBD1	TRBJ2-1	CASATGAWRNEQFF	TGTGCCAGTGCTACAGGGGCCTGGCGCAATGAGCAGTTCTTC
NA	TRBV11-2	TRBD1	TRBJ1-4	CASSLGGQGTEKLFF	TGTGCCAGCAGCTTAGGGGGACAGGGGACTGAAAAACTGTTTTTT
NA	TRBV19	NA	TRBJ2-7	CASSLSGSSYEQYF	TGTGCCAGTAGTTTGTCAGGCAGCTCCTACGAGCAGTACTTC
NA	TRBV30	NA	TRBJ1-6	CAWESSYNSPLHF	TGTGCCTGGGAGAGCTCCTATAATTCACCCCTCCACTTT
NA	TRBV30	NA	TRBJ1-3	CAWSGTPGNTIYF	TGTGCCTGGAGTGGGACACCTGGAAACACCATATATTTT
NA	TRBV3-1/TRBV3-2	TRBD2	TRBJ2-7	CASSLAPGLVALEQYF	TGTGCCAGCAGCTTAGCCCCGGGACTAGTTGCCCTCGAGCAGTACTTC
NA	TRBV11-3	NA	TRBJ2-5	CASSLGRAGVQETQYF	TGTGCCAGCAGCTTAGGGCGGGCAGGGGTACAAGAGACCCAGTACTTC
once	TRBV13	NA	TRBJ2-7	CASSGGGLMFYEQYF	TGTGCCAGCAGCGGTGGGGGCTTAATGTTCTACGAGCAGTACTTC
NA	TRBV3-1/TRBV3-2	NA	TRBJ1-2	CASTARGVNSGYTF	TGTGCCAGTACGGCGCGGGGGGTGAACTCTGGCTACACCTTC
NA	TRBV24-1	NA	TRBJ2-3	CATSRGTPSTDTQYF	TGTGCCACCAGTCGCGGTACCCCTAGCACAGATACGCAGTATTTT
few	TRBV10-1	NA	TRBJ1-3	CASSDRQVGNTIYF	TGCGCCAGCAGTGACCGACAGGTCGGAAACACCATATATTTT
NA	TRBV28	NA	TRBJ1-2	CASSGQINYGYTF	TGTGCCAGCAGTGGACAGATAAACTATGGCTACACCTTC
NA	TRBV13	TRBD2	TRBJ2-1	CASSPSLAGEDEQFF	TGTGCCAGCAGCCCCAGCCTAGCGGGAGAGGATGAGCAGTTCTTC
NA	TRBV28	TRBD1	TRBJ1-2	CASSLTGTGTIYGYTF	TGTGCCAGCAGTCTCACCGGGACAGGGACTATCTATGGCTACACCTTC
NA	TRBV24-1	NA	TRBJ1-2	CATSGQAEFDYGYTF	TGTGCCACCAGTGGTCAGGCAGAGTTTGATTATGGCTACACCTTC
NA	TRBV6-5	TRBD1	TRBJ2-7	CASRSRQGPSYEQYF	TGTGCCAGCAGATCCAGACAGGGGCCCTCCTACGAGCAGTACTTC
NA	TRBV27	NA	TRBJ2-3	CASSSLPDTQYF	TGTGCCAGCAGTTCTCTCCCAGATACGCAGTATTTT
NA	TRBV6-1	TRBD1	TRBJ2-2	CASSDGTGGQTGELFF	TGTGCCAGCAGTGATGGGACAGGGGGACAAACCGGGGAGCTGTTTTTT
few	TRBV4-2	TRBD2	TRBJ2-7	CASSRAGTSGSVASYEQYF	TGTGCCAGCAGCCGAGCCGGGACTAGCGGGAGCGTCGCTTCTTACGAGCAGTACTTC
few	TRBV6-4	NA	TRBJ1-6	CASSDSKGDYNSPLHF	TGTGCCAGCAGTGACTCGAAAGGGGACTATAATTCACCCCTCCACTTT
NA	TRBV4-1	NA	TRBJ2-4	CASSQLGFRNIQYF	TGCGCCAGCAGCCAACTAGGTTTTAGAAACATTCAGTACTTC
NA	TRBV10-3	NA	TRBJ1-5	CAIRGDRNQPQHF	TGTGCCATCAGGGGAGACAGGAATCAGCCCCAGCATTTT
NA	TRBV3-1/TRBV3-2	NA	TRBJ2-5	CASSQGGTGAQETQYF	TGTGCCAGCAGCCAAGGGGGGACTGGAGCCCAAGAGACCCAGTACTTC
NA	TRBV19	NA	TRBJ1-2	CATRLYGYTF	TGTGCCACCCGACTCTATGGCTACACCTTC
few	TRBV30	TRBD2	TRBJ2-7	CAWKSPRMSGRVEQYF	TGTGCCTGGAAATCTCCCCGCATGAGCGGGAGGGTCGAGCAGTACTTC
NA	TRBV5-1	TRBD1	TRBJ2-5	CASNPGQGHSGETQYF	TGCGCCAGCAATCCGGGACAGGGTCATTCAGGGGAGACCCAGTACTTC
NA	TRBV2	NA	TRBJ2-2	CAGRQVVNTGELFF	TGTGCCGGAAGACAAGTTGTGAACACCGGGGAGCTGTTTTTT
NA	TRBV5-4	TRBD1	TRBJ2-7	CASSKGQYSYEQYF	TGTGCCAGCAGCAAGGGACAGTACTCCTACGAGCAGTACTTC
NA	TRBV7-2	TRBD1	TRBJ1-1	CASSRGTAEAFF	TGTGCCAGCAGCAGGGGGACAGCTGAAGCTTTCTTT
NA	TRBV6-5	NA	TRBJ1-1	CAGAPRVFPTEAFF	TGTGCCGGCGCGCCCCGGGTCTTCCCCACTGAAGCTTTCTTT
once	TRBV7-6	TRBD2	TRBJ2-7	CASSLSGGLAEQYF	TGTGCCAGCAGCTTATCCGGGGGGTTGGCCGAGCAGTACTTC
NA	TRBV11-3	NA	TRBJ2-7	CASSLEPSSYEQYF	TGTGCCAGCAGCTTGGAGCCAAGCTCCTACGAGCAGTACTTC
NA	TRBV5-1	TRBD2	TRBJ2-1	CASGTSGRVEQFF	TGCGCCAGCGGGACTAGCGGGAGAGTTGAGCAGTTCTTC
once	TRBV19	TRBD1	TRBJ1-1	CASSPTGGGSEAFF	TGTGCCAGTAGTCCGACAGGGGGTGGCTCTGAAGCTTTCTTT
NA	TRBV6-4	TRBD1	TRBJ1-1	CASSVNGQGIGNTEAFF	TGTGCCAGCAGTGTTAACGGACAGGGCATAGGAAACACTGAAGCTTTCTTT
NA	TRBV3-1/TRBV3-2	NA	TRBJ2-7	CASSQDVDEQYF	TGTGCCAGCAGCCAAGACGTCGACGAGCAGTACTTC
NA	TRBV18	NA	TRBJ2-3	CASSPPTGLGTDTQYF	TGTGCCAGCTCACCACCGACCGGGTTAGGCACAGATACGCAGTATTTT
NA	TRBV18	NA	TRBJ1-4	CASSAFLLTATNEKLFF	TGTGCCAGCTCAGCTTTCCTACTCACTGCAACTAATGAAAAACTGTTTTTT
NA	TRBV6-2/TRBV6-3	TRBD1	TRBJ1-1	CASSYSRGMNTEAFF	TGTGCCAGCAGTTACTCCAGGGGGATGAACACTGAAGCTTTCTTT
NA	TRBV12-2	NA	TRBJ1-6	CASHFEGPLHF	TGTGCAAGTCACTTCGAGGGACCCCTCCACTTT
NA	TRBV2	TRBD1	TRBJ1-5	CASSGQGVYNNQPQHF	TGTGCCAGCAGTGGACAGGGGGTGTATAACAATCAGCCCCAGCATTTT
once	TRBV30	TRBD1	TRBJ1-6	CAWRNSGTGASPLHF	TGTGCCTGGAGGAACTCCGGGACAGGGGCATCACCCCTCCACTTT
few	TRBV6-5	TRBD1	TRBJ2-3	CASSLGQVSTDTQYF	TGTGCCAGCAGTTTGGGACAGGTTAGCACAGATACGCAGTATTTT
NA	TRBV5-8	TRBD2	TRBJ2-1	CASSLLGGEQFF	TGTGCCAGCAGCTTGCTGGGGGGGGAGCAGTTCTTC
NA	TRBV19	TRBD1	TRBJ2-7	CASSIQGAKREQYF	TGTGCCAGTAGTATACAGGGGGCTAAGAGAGAGCAGTACTTC
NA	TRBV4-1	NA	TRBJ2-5	CASSQVARVVLETQYF	TGCGCCAGCAGCCAAGTTGCTAGAGTCGTTCTGGAGACCCAGTACTTC
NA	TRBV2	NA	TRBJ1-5	CASGGQMNQPQHF	TGTGCCAGCGGGGGACAAATGAATCAGCCCCAGCATTTT
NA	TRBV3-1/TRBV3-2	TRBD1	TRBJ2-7	CASSQVERGPDEQYF	TGTGCCAGCAGCCAAGTCGAGAGGGGGCCCGACGAGCAGTACTTC
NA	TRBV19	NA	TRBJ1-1	CASRPRAANTEAFF	TGTGCCAGTAGACCTCGAGCGGCGAACACTGAAGCTTTCTTT
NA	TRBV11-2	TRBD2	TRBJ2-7	CASSSVASGTPYEQYF	TGTGCCAGCAGCTCCGTGGCTAGCGGGACCCCCTACGAGCAGTACTTC